The 22 T cell receptor beta chains presented below share a single source sample, sequenced in a study of human T cells and chemical hapten exposure. The time point: healthy volunteer bleed at 6 weeks. It was from unfractionated whole blood that total RNA was extracted. TCRdb fed the RACE reads into MiXCR, producing one record per CDR3 protein. The table lists some 78,000 distinct CDR3 sequences, 8.6% of them singletons. Specimen: whole blood. Receptors originate from a male donor in good health. Some clones in this sample may be carry-over from other donors' samples.

This clonotype was picked up a small number of times. The chain uses TRBV3-1 and TRBJ1-2, with 8 bases fitting TRBD1. Trimming took 1 base from V and 5 from J; bases not matched to a gene: 6. Germline-derived CDR1 and CDR2 are LGHDT and YNNKEL (reference sequence). The CDR3 sequence is 15 residues long. The CDR3: CASSQGTGIRYGYTF. CDR3 sequence (DNA): TGTGCCAGCAGCCAAGGGACAGGGATTCGGTATGGCTACACCTTC.

A few counts support this clonotype. CDR3 amino acids: CASSLQGVFGYTF. The CDR3, as DNA: TGTGCCAGCAGCTTACAGGGGGTCTTTGGCTACACCTTC. This chain joins TRBV6-2 or TRBV6-3 and TRBJ1-2, with TRBD1 matching over 8 bases. V gave up 6 bases and J gave up 7 bases; unmatched junction bases: 7. This CDR3 is built from 13 residues. CDR1 MNHEY and CDR2 SVGEGT come from the germline V gene.

The chain has TRBV12-3 or TRBV12-4 and TRBJ1-4, with TRBD1 matching 8 bases. The CDR3 is made up of 14 amino acids. Trimming removed 6 bases from V and 12 bases from J; junction bases left unmatched: 12. CDR3 DNA: TGTGCCAGCAGAGCCGGACAGGGCGCATCGGAACTGTTTTTT. This codes for CASRAGQGASELFF.

This clonotype was detected only a few times. The gene calls are TRBV11-1 and TRBJ2-2; TRBD2 matches 12 bases. With 5 bases clipped from V and 5 bases from J, the junction kept 6 bases outside the gene matches. The CDR3 runs to 16 residues. Germline V gene sequence: CDR1 SGHAT, CDR2 FQDESV (reference sequence). CDR3 sequence: CASSNGLAGSTGELFF. CDR3 DNA: TGTGCCAGCAGCAACGGACTAGCGGGGTCAACCGGGGAGCTGTTTTTT.

The chain links TRBV5-4 to TRBJ2-7; D is perhaps TRBD1 (5 bases). Germline V lookup: CDR1 SGHNT, CDR2 YYREEE (reference sequence). CDR3 length: 14 residues. The V and J ends lost 2 bases and 0 bases respectively, with 9 bases between them. The CDR3 sequence is CASSLTGRSYEQYF. The CDR3 DNA is TGTGCCAGCAGCTTAACAGGTCGCTCCTACGAGCAGTACTTC. Full variable domain (outside the CDR3, taken from reference TRBV5-4 and TRBJ2-7): ETGVTQSPTHLIKTRGQQVTLRCSSQSGHNTVSWYQQALGQGPQFIFQYYREEENGRGNFPPRFSGLQFPNYSSELNVNALELDDSALYLCASSLTGRSYEQYFGPGTRLTVT.

The chain carries TRBV4-3 and TRBJ2-3; D is possibly TRBD2 (5 bases). The CDR3 has 16 residues. V was shortened by 0 bases and J by 4 bases, with 14 bases between the two germline ends. Germline assignment: CDR1 LGHNA and CDR2 YSLEER. Here the CDR3 DNA reads TGCGCCAGCAGCCAAGATATTAGCGACGAGGCAGATACGCAGTATTTT. Residues: CASSQDISDEADTQYF.

This chain connects TRBV25-1 to TRBJ1-6; 7 bases match TRBD1. The V segment lost 5 bases and the J segment 7 bases; nucleotides outside the gene matches: 17. This CDR3 is built from 18 residues. Germline V lookup: CDR1 MGHDK, CDR2 SYGVNS. In DNA, the CDR3 is TGTGCCAGCAGTCCCCAAAACCCTCTACAGGGGAGGAATTCACCCCTCCACTTT. Residues: CASSPQNPLQGRNSPLHF.

This chain joins TRBV4-3 and TRBJ1-1, with D possibly being TRBD1 (6 bases). Germline CDR1 is LGHNA and CDR2 is YSLEER. There are 13 residues in the CDR3. Between the trimmed V and J ends, which lost 2 bases and 4 bases, there was a span of 8 bases. The CDR3 protein is CASSQTGFTEAFF. The CDR3 nucleotides are TGCGCCAGCAGCCAAACAGGGTTCACTGAAGCTTTCTTT.

This clonotype was seen ten or more times. V usage is TRBV5-8 and J usage is TRBJ1-5; 9 bases line up with TRBD1. The CDR3 has 15 residues. Per the germline V gene, CDR1 is SGHTS and CDR2 is YDEGEE. V shed 2 bases and J 4 bases; nucleotides not matched to a gene: 4. The CDR3 loop reads CASSLQGAGNQPQHF. CDR3 coding DNA: TGTGCCAGCAGCTTACAGGGGGCAGGGAATCAGCCCCAGCATTTT. Using reference TRBV5-8 and TRBJ1-5 for the parts outside the CDR3, the full variable domain is EAGVTQSPTHLIKTRGQQATLRCSPISGHTSVYWYQQALGLGLQFLLWYDEGEERNRGNFPPRFSGRQFPNYSSELNVNALELEDSALYLCASSLQGAGNQPQHFGDGTRLSIL.

This clonotype was detected ten times or more. The chain couples TRBV12-3 or TRBV12-4 to TRBJ2-1; no reliable D call. Trimming shortened V by 7 bases and J by 0 bases, and 13 bases separated the two germline ends. The CDR3 is 15 amino acids. CDR3: CASTQDLYSYNEQFF. The CDR3 nucleotides are TGTGCCAGCACCCAGGACCTATACTCCTACAATGAGCAGTTCTTC.

The sample holds a few counts of this clonotype. The chain links TRBV7-6 to TRBJ1-6; perhaps TRBD1 as D (5 bases). CDR1 SGHVS and CDR2 FNYEAQ come from the germline V gene. Trimming took off 7 bases at V and 7 bases at J, with 14 bases between the two ends. The CDR3 has 14 amino acids. The CDR3 DNA reads TGTGCCAGCATAGCGGGGGAGTCGAATTCACCCCTCCACTTT. Its protein is CASIAGESNSPLHF.

The sample holds a few counts of this clonotype. CDR3 DNA sequence: TGTGCCAGCAGCCCACAGGGGGCGCGCACCGGGGAGCTGTTTTTT. Translated, it gives CASSPQGARTGELFF. J is TRBJ2-2 and V is TRBV7-2, with 9 bases that match TRBD1. The CDR3 runs 15 residues. CDR1 is SGHTA and CDR2 is FQGNSA in the germline V gene. Germline trimming cut 5 bases from V and 4 bases from J; bases unmatched to any gene: 5.

Comments on this clonotype: A much more abundant neighbour one base away suggests this may be a read error. V is TRBV14 and J is TRBJ1-1, with D unresolved. The CDR3 is made up of 13 amino acids. Germline CDR1 SGHDN, CDR2 FVKESK. CDR3 bases: TGTGACAGCAGCCAAGCGTTCGGAGTTGAAGCTTTCTTT. Amino acids: CDSSQAFGVEAFF.

This clonotype was counted many times. CDR3 bases: TGTGCCAGCAGCTGGGACAGTGAAAAACTGTTTTTT. Translating gives CASSWDSEKLFF. The chain links TRBV2 to TRBJ1-4; 7 nucleotides match TRBD1. There are 12 residues in the CDR3. With 6 bases clipped from V and 7 bases from J, the junction kept 2 bases outside the gene matches. Germline loops: CDR1 SNHLY, CDR2 FYNNEI.

This clonotype was detected a few times. The J gene is TRBJ1-5, the V gene TRBV29-1; D is unclear. Deletions cut 0 bases from V and 3 bases from J, with 6 bases between. This CDR3 contains 13 residues. Per the germline V gene, CDR1 is SQVTM and CDR2 is ANQGSEA. CDR3 amino acids: CSVEDGNNQPQHF. The DNA of the CDR3 is TGCAGCGTTGAAGACGGGAACAATCAGCCCCAGCATTTT.

The rearrangement links TRBV6-1 to TRBJ1-5; 8 bases are a match to TRBD1. CDR3 size: 13 residues. Germline lookup yields CDR1 MNHNS and CDR2 SASEGT. V trimming: 1 base; J trimming: 9 bases; junction bases outside the gene matches: 2. CDR3 loop: CASSEGRGRPQHF. The CDR3 DNA is TGTGCCAGCAGTGAAGGCAGGGGGCGGCCCCAGCATTTT.

This clonotype was recorded at least ten times. V is TRBV6-6 and J is TRBJ2-3; 11 bases line up with TRBD2. The CDR3 length is 16 residues. The V segment lost 2 bases and the J segment 1 base; nucleotides outside the gene matches: 2. Germline V CDR1 and CDR2: MNHNY, SVGAGI (reference sequence). The CDR3: CASSYPLAGGTDTQYF. As DNA, the CDR3 is TGTGCCAGCAGTTACCCACTAGCGGGGGGCACAGATACGCAGTATTTT.

In its sample, this clonotype was seen many times. The chain combines TRBV12-3 or TRBV12-4 with TRBJ2-3, with D possibly being TRBD2 (5 bases). The V end was cut by 3 bases, the J end by 0 bases, with 16 bases between. The CDR3 is 17 amino acids. CDR3 coding DNA: TGTGCCAGCAGTTTTCTGGTCGGAGGTTCTAGCACAGATACGCAGTATTTT. Translation gives CASSFLVGGSSTDTQYF.

This clonotype occurred a few times. The CDR3: CASSRRYRTGPYEQYF. As DNA, the CDR3 is TGCGCCAGCAGCCGACGTTACAGGACAGGTCCTTACGAGCAGTACTTC. The chain has TRBV4-1 and TRBJ2-7; 7 bases are shared with TRBD1. CDR3 length: 16 residues. CDR1 and CDR2 (germline): MGHRA, YSYEKL. Trimming took 4 bases from V and 4 from J; bases not matched to a gene: 13.

The chain links TRBV7-9 to TRBJ2-5; perhaps TRBD2 as D (5 bases). This CDR3 contains 14 residues. Trimming left V 2 bases short and J 0 bases short, with 7 bases between. In germline, CDR1 is SEHNR, CDR2 FQNEAQ (reference sequence). CDR3 sequence (DNA): TGTGCCAGCAGCTTAAGGGAGTACCAAGAGACCCAGTACTTC. Its translation: CASSLREYQETQYF. The whole variable domain, remainder taken from reference TRBV7-9 and TRBJ2-5, is DTGVSQNPRHKITKRGQNVTFRCDPISEHNRLYWYRQTLGQGPEFLTYFQNEAQLEKSRLLSDRFSAERPKGSFSTLEIQRTEQGDSAMYLCASSLREYQETQYFGPGTRLLVL.

This clonotype was counted a few times. The gene calls are TRBV27 and TRBJ1-5; possibly TRBD1 for D (5 bases). The germline V and J ends were trimmed by 4 bases and 5 bases, with 12 bases remaining between them. CDR3 length: 14 residues. The germline V gene has CDR1 MNHEY and CDR2 SMNVEV (reference sequence). CDR3: CASSSQGDYQPQHF. The CDR3 coding sequence is TGTGCCAGCAGTTCACAAGGGGACTATCAGCCCCAGCATTTT.

This chain connects TRBV14 to TRBJ2-7; TRBD2 matches 7 bases. Germline loops: CDR1 SGHDN, CDR2 FVKESK. The V segment lost 4 bases and the J segment 2 bases; nucleotides outside the gene matches: 2. This CDR3 spans 13 amino acids. CDR3 bases: TGTGCCAGCAGCCGGGGGGGGGCCTACGAGCAGTACTTC. Translated, it gives CASSRGGAYEQYF.